This TCR beta chain appears in the sequencing data of a study of a mutant IDH1 vaccine in newly diagnosed glioma. Study overall: Therapy received beforehand was radiotherapy, temozolomide, or both, with most patients given both. General observations from the study: The vaccine induced immune responses, and these occurred in roughly 93% of patients. There seemed to be no relation between pseudoprogression and changes in top peripheral T cell clonotypes.

V was pared by 0 bases and J by 0 bases, with 7 bases between. In germline, CDR1 is SGHRS, CDR2 YFSETQ. The CDR3 spans 14 residues. With regard to this clone: The antigen remains undetermined.

Clones were read by immunoSEQ multiplex PCR, and TCRdb kept only the in-frame ones, dropping some. Here the sample spans about 56,000 clones, 80% to 90% being singletons. Time point described: week 23, last vaccination. One vaccine dose held 300 ug of mutant IDH1 20-mer peptide and came with topical imiquimod. New WHO grade 3 or 4 astrocytomas that were IDH1-mutant and ATRX-lost had been found in donors. V usage is TRBV5-1 and J usage is TRBJ2-7, with D maybe TRBD2 (5 bases). The receptor was derived from a man in his forties or fifties with glioma. Sequences were derived from PBMCs, sampled from a glioma patient whose treatment included an IDH1 peptide vaccine. The CDR3 here is CASSLGRSSYEQYF. As DNA, the CDR3 is TGCGCCAGCAGCTTGGGGAGGAGCTCCTACGAGCAGTACTTC.